Listed here are 8 T cell receptor beta chains from one sample, sequenced in a study of CD8+CD57+ T cells in acquired aplastic anemia (dated by TCRdb to 2017 to 2018). The reads were generated on an Illumina HiSeq 2000. Profiling of TCR beta VDJ combinations and CDR3 sequences used genomic DNA as the template. Using fastp trimming at Q25 and MiXCR clonotype assembly, TCRdb reanalyzed the public sequencing data and kept in-frame beta chains. Duplicate CDR3 protein sequences are folded into a single record with the most common DNA and genes. The sample profile shows fewer than 150,000 distinct CDR3 sequences; 48% of them were found once. The ten top clones hold about 2.5% of the sample. The sample consisted of sorted CD4+, CD8+, or CD8+CD57+ T cells (not recorded which) from PBMCs. These TCRs come from a human donor in good health, serving as a control.

The CDR3 here is CASSDTGTDTQYF. The CDR3 DNA reads TGTGCCAGTAGTGACACAGGGACAGATACGCAGTATTTT. The V gene is TRBV19, the J gene TRBJ2-3, with D perhaps TRBD1 (6 bases). This CDR3 has 13 amino acids. Germline V lookup: CDR1 LNHDA, CDR2 SQIVND (reference sequence). Trimming took 5 bases from V and 3 from J, leaving 9 bases between them.

The V call is TRBV5-1, the J call TRBJ2-5; 15 bases agree with TRBD2. Germline CDR1 SGHRS, CDR2 YFSETQ. Unmatched junction bases numbered 7, after V lost 4 bases and J lost 6 bases. The CDR3 has 16 residues. The CDR3 nucleotides read TGCGCCAGCAGCCTCGGGACTAGCGGGGGGCTGCAGACCCAGTACTTC. This encodes CASSLGTSGGLQTQYF.

This clonotype was seen a few times. The rearrangement links TRBV11-2 to TRBJ2-7; TRBD2 agrees at 11 bases. The CDR3 extends over 16 amino acids. V shed 0 bases and J 2 bases; nucleotides not matched to a gene: 3. Germline CDR1 is SGHAT and CDR2 is FQNNGV. CDR3 in DNA: TGTGCCAGCAGCTTAGATCTTAGCGGGGGGGCCTACGAGCAGTACTTC. Residues: CASSLDLSGGAYEQYF.

A remark on this clonotype: A clone one base away is much larger, so this may be a read error. Since the CDR3 does not end with the conserved phenylalanine or tryptophan, this likely comes from a read error. The V gene is TRBV5-1, the J gene TRBJ2-2; 9 bases match TRBD2. The germline CDR1 and CDR2 sequences are SGHRS and YFSETQ. J lost 3 bases, V lost 0 bases, and 3 bases had no gene match. This CDR3 contains 16 residues. CDR3 loop: CASSLGVAGDTGELFL. CDR3 in DNA: TGCGCCAGCAGCTTGGGAGTAGCGGGAGACACCGGGGAGCTGTTTCTT.

This clonotype was observed a handful of times. A read error may produce the germline difference seen at one junction end. This chain uses TRBV2 with TRBJ1-1; 7 bases fit TRBD1. In germline, CDR1 is SNHLY, CDR2 FYNNEI. The CDR3 length is 11 residues. The CDR3 sequence: CASSESGQPSF. The CDR3 DNA reads TGTGCCAGCAGTGAATCGGGACAGCCTTCCTTT. Supplemented by reference TRBV2 and TRBJ1-1, the full variable domain reads EPEVTQTPSHQVTQMGQEVILRCVPISNHLYFYWYRQILGQKVEFLVSFYNNEISEKSEIFDDQFSVERPDGSNFTLKIRSTKLEDSAMYFCASSESGQPSFGQGTRLTVV.

This clonotype was detected ten times or more. This chain links TRBV12-3 or TRBV12-4 with TRBJ2-2; no firm D call. V was clipped by 6 bases and J by 5 bases, with 4 bases between them. This CDR3 contains 11 residues. The CDR3 DNA reads as TGTGCCAGCAGAAGAACCGGGGAGCTGTTTTTT. Encoded protein: CASRRTGELFF.

This clonotype was seen at least ten times. The gene calls are TRBV19 and TRBJ2-2, with D possibly being TRBD1 (6 bases). This CDR3 comprises 16 residues. Germline CDR1 reads LNHDA; CDR2 reads SQIVND (reference sequence). Trimming pared 6 bases from V and 2 bases from J, leaving 16 bases between. The DNA for the CDR3 is TGTGCCAGTAGAGGCACCAACAGGGTAAACACCGGGGAGCTGTTTTTT. It translates to CASRGTNRVNTGELFF.

This clonotype has just one count. The CDR3 loop reads CATSDWTSSADTQYF. CDR3 bases: TGTGCCACCAGTGATTGGACGTCTAGCGCAGATACGCAGTATTTT. The rearrangement joins TRBV24-1 to TRBJ2-3; tentatively, D is TRBD2 (6 bases). This CDR3 has 15 amino acids. Germline V gene lookup returns CDR1 KGHDR and CDR2 SFDVKD. With 2 bases removed from V and 4 bases from J, the gap between germline ends came to 12 bases.